The 14 T cell receptor beta chains in this list originate from one sample, sequenced in a study of blood T cell repertoires in COVID-19. Clones were sequenced by immunoSEQ multiplex PCR, and TCRdb holds only the in-frame ones, with some missing. The sample includes 150,000 to 200,000 clones, roughly nine tenths of them seen just once. Sample: peripheral blood. The receptor source for this set is a man in his forties with acute or convalescent COVID-19.

This CDR3 is CASSPQGIQGETQYF. DNA for the CDR3: TGTGCCAGCAGCCCGCAGGGGATTCAAGGGGAGACCCAGTACTTC. J is TRBJ2-5 and V is TRBV7-2; possibly TRBD1 for D (6 bases). Trimming stripped 5 bases from V and 5 bases from J, with 18 bases between. The CDR3 runs to 15 residues. Germline-derived CDR1 and CDR2 are SGHTA and FQGNSA.

The chain recombines TRBV28 with TRBJ2-2, with no clear D. Trimming removed 4 bases from V and 3 bases from J, with 24 bases in between. Germline V gives CDR1 MDHEN, CDR2 SYDVKM. The CDR3 spans 19 residues. CDR3 sequence: CASSSLANPINPDTGELFF. The DNA for the CDR3 is TGTGCCAGCAGTTCCTTGGCCAACCCAATCAACCCAGACACCGGGGAGCTGTTTTTT.

V is TRBV6-5 and J is TRBJ2-7; 7 bases are shared with TRBD1. The CDR3 extends over 15 amino acids. Unmatched junction bases numbered 9, after V lost 6 bases and J lost 1 base. Per the germline V gene, CDR1 is MNHEY and CDR2 is SVGAGI. This CDR3 is CASRPRNRGSYEQYF. CDR3 nucleotide sequence: TGTGCCAGCAGGCCCCGCAACAGGGGATCCTACGAGCAGTACTTC.

The chain employs TRBV7-2 and TRBJ2-1, with TRBD1 identical over 11 bases. V was pared by 4 bases and J by 7 bases, with 6 bases of the junction left unmatched. This CDR3 spans 15 amino acids. Germline-derived CDR1 and CDR2 are SGHTA and FQGNSA. The CDR3 is CASSWTGGLGNEQFF. The CDR3, as DNA: TGTGCCAGCAGCTGGACAGGGGGCCTTGGGAATGAGCAGTTCTTC. Supplemented by reference TRBV7-2 and TRBJ2-1, the full variable domain reads GAGVSQSPSNKVTEKGKDVELRCDPISGHTALYWYRQSLGQGLEFLIYFQGNSAPDKSGLPSDRFSAERTGGSVSTLTIQRTQQEDSAVYLCASSWTGGLGNEQFFGPGTRLTVL.

Only one count was recorded for this clone. The chain couples TRBV15 to TRBJ2-7; a possible D gene is TRBD2 (6 bases). Trimming removed 1 base from V and 3 bases from J, with 16 bases in between. This CDR3 has 16 residues. In germline, CDR1 is LNHNV, CDR2 YYDKDF (reference sequence). CDR3 bases: TGTGCCACCAGCAGAGGAGGTGGGGACTTTTTCTACGAGCAGTACTTC. Protein: CATSRGGGDFFYEQYF. The full variable domain, completed using reference TRBV15 and TRBJ2-7, is DAMVIQNPRYQVTQFGKPVTLSCSQTLNHNVMYWYQQKSSQAPKLLFHYYDKDFNNEADTPDNFQSRRPNTSFCFLDIRSPGLGDTAMYLCATSRGGGDFFYEQYFGPGTRLTVT.

In DNA, the CDR3 is TGTGCCAGCAGCACATTCCAGGTGGGCACTGAAGCTTTCTTT. Protein sequence: CASSTFQVGTEAFF. V usage is TRBV5-6 and J usage is TRBJ1-1; D is ambiguous. Germline V gene data show CDR1 as SGHDT and CDR2 as YYEEEE. The CDR3 is made up of 14 amino acids. V was clipped by 4 bases and J by 4 bases, with 14 bases between them.

This clone was observed a few times. The chain links TRBV25-1 to TRBJ1-6; D ambiguous. The germline gives CDR1 MGHDK, CDR2 SYGVNS. The CDR3 spans 13 residues. Trimming left V 7 bases short and J 9 bases short, with 13 bases between. The DNA of the CDR3 is TGTGCCAGCATGGGAGGCTTTACTTCACCCCTCCACTTT. Its translation is CASMGGFTSPLHF.

The DNA of the CDR3 is TGTGCCAGCAGCGTAGAAGGAGGTCGGGCAAACGAAAAACTGTTTTTT. Translated, it gives CASSVEGGRANEKLFF. V usage is TRBV9 and J usage is TRBJ1-4; D is unresolved. V lost 0 bases, J lost 8 bases, and 17 bases lay in between. CDR1 SGDLS and CDR2 YYNGEE come from the germline V gene. The CDR3 is made up of 16 amino acids. Together with reference TRBV9 and TRBJ1-4, the CDR3 gives the full variable domain: DSGVTQTPKHLITATGQRVTLRCSPRSGDLSVYWYQQSLDQGLQFLIQYYNGEERAKGNILERFSAQQFPDLHSELNLSSLELGDSALYFCASSVEGGRANEKLFFGSGTQLSVL.

This chain joins TRBV5-6 and TRBJ1-4, with 7 bases fitting TRBD1. In germline, CDR1 is SGHDT, CDR2 YYEEEE. The CDR3 consists of 18 residues. The V segment lost 4 bases and the J segment 0 bases; nucleotides outside the gene matches: 12. CDR3 in amino acids: CASSRRQGRVATNEKLFF. The CDR3 region has the DNA TGTGCCAGCAGCAGACGACAGGGTCGAGTGGCAACTAATGAAAAACTGTTTTTT.

The V and J genes are TRBV27 and TRBJ2-7; maybe TRBD2 (7 bases). V lost 7 bases and J lost 4, with 14 bases in between. The CDR3 extends over 13 amino acids. The germline V gene encodes CDR1 MNHEY and CDR2 SMNVEV (reference sequence). The CDR3 DNA is TGTGCCAGCACCCTGGGGAGGGGGTACGAGCAGTACTTC. The encoded protein is CASTLGRGYEQYF.

The V call is TRBV11-2, the J call TRBJ2-1; D not certain. This CDR3 contains 16 residues. Trimming shortened V by 1 base and J by 0 bases, and 10 bases separated the two germline ends. Germline V gives CDR1 SGHAT, CDR2 FQNNGV. The CDR3 DNA is TGTGCCAGCAGCTTAGCCTTTCTTAGCTCCTACAATGAGCAGTTCTTC. Translated, it gives CASSLAFLSSYNEQFF.

The J gene is TRBJ2-7, the V gene TRBV3-1 (or the pseudogene TRBV3-2), with a weak D call TRBD1 (6 bases). The CDR3 runs to 17 residues. Germline-derived CDR1 and CDR2 are LGHDT and YNNKEL (reference sequence). V was shortened by 6 bases and J by 0 bases, with 21 bases between the two germline ends. Here the CDR3 DNA reads TGTGCCAGCAGTCCCCTACTTACAGGGATCCCCTCCTACGAGCAGTACTTC. It is translated as CASSPLLTGIPSYEQYF.

The chain recombines TRBV23-1 with TRBJ1-3; TRBD1 matches 10 bases. TRBV23-1 is an ORF; its function is uncertain. The J segment lost 1 base and the V segment lost 2 bases, leaving 14 bases of the junction unmatched. CDR3 length: 20 amino acids. The CDR3 DNA follows: TGCGCCAGCAGTCAAGACAGGGGGCTCTTGCCGGGCGATTCTGGAAACACCATATATTTT. It specifies CASSQDRGLLPGDSGNTIYF.

The chain has TRBV7-9 and TRBJ2-1, with 10 bases lining up with TRBD1. From germline, CDR1 is SEHNR and CDR2 FQNEAQ (reference sequence). CDR3 length: 16 residues. The V gene end was trimmed by 4 bases and the J gene end by 7 bases; junction bases not matched to a gene: 10. The CDR3 spells CASSSTGTGVTNEQFF. Written as DNA, the CDR3 is TGTGCCAGCAGCTCGACCGGGACAGGGGTAACGAATGAGCAGTTCTTC.